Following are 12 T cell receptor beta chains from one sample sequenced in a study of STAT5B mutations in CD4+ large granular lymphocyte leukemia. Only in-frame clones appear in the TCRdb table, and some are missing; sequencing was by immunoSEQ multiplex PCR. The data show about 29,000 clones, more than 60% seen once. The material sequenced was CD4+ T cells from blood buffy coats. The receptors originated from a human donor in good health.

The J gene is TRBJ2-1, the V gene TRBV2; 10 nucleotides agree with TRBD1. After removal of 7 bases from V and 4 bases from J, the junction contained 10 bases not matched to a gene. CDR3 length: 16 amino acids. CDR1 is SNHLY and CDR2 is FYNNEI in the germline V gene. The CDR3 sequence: CASTRMGTGDYNEQFF. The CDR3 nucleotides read TGTGCCAGCACCAGGATGGGGACAGGGGATTACAATGAGCAGTTCTTC.

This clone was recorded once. The CDR3 nucleotides are TGTGCCAGCAGCCGACTAGCGGGGGGGCCGGGGGACGAGCAGTACGTC. This sequence encodes CASSRLAGGPGDEQYV. J is TRBJ2-7 and V is TRBV4-2; 14 bases match TRBD2. The CDR3 extends over 16 amino acids. CDR1 is LGHNA, CDR2 YNFKEQ, per germline. V lost 4 bases and J lost 5; bases outside the gene matches: 7.

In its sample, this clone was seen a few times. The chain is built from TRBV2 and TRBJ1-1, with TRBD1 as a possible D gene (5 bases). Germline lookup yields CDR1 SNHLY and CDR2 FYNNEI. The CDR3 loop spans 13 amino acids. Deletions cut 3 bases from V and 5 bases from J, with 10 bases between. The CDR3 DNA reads TGTGCCAGCAGTGAGGTCAGGGCGACTGAAGCTTTCTTT. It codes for CASSEVRATEAFF.

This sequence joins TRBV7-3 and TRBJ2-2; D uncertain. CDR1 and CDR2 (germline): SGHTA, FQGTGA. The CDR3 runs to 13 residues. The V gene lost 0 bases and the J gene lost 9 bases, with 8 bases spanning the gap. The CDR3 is CASSLTEGRELFF. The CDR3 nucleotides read TGTGCCAGCAGCTTAACCGAAGGTCGGGAGCTGTTTTTT.

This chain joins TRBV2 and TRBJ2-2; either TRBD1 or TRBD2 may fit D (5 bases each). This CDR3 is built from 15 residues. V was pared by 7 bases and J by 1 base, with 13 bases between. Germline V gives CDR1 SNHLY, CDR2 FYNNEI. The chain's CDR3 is CASIEGSGNTGELFF. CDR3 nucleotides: TGTGCCAGCATTGAGGGGTCCGGGAACACCGGGGAGCTGTTTTTT.

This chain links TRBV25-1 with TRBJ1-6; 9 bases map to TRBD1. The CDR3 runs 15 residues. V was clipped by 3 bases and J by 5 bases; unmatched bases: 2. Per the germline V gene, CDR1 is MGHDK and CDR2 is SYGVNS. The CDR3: CASSDRDRDNSPLHF. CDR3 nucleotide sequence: TGTGCCAGCAGTGACCGGGACAGGGATAATTCACCCCTCCACTTT.

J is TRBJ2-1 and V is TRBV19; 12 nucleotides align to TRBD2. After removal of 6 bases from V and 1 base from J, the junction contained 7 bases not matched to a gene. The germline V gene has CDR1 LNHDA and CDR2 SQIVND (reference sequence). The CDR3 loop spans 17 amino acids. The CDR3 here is CASRTSGGTVSYNEQFF. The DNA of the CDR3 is TGTGCCAGTAGGACTAGCGGGGGAACGGTTTCCTACAATGAGCAGTTCTTC.

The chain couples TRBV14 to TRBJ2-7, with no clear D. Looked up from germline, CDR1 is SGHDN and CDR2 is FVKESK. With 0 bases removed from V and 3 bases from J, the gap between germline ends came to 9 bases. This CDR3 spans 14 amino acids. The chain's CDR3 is CASSQDRTRYEQYF. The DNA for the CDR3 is TGTGCCAGCAGCCAAGACCGGACCCGCTACGAGCAGTACTTC.

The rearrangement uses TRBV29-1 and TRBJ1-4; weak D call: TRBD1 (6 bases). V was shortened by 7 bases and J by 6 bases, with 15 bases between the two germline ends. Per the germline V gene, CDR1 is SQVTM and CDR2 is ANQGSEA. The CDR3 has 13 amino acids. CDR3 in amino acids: CSARRAGDEKLFF. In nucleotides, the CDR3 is TGCAGCGCCCGCCGGGCAGGGGATGAAAAACTGTTTTTT.

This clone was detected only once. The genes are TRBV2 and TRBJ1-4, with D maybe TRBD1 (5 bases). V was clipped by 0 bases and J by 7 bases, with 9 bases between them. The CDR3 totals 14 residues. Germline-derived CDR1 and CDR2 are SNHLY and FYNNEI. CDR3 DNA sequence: TGTGCCAGCAGTGAAGCGCTTGGGGCTGAAAAACTGTTTTTT. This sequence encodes CASSEALGAEKLFF. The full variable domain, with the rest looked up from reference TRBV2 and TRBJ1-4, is EPEVTQTPSHQVTQMGQEVILRCVPISNHLYFYWYRQILGQKVEFLVSFYNNEISEKSEIFDDQFSVERPDGSNFTLKIRSTKLEDSAMYFCASSEALGAEKLFFGSGTQLSVL.

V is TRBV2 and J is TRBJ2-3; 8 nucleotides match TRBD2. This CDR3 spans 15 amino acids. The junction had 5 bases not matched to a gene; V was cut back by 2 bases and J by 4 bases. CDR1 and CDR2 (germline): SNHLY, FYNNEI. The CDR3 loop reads CASSELGTRSDTQYF. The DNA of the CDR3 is TGTGCCAGCAGTGAACTCGGGACTAGGTCAGATACGCAGTATTTT. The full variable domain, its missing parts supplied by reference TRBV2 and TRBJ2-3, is EPEVTQTPSHQVTQMGQEVILRCVPISNHLYFYWYRQILGQKVEFLVSFYNNEISEKSEIFDDQFSVERPDGSNFTLKIRSTKLEDSAMYFCASSELGTRSDTQYFGPGTRLTVL.

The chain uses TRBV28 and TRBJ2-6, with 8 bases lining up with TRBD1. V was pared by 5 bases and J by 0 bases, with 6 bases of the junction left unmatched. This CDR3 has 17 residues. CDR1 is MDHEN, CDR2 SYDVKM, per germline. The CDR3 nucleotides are TGTGCCAGCAGTGCAGGGGGCACCCTCTCTGGGGCCAACGTCCTGACTTTC. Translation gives CASSAGGTLSGANVLTF.